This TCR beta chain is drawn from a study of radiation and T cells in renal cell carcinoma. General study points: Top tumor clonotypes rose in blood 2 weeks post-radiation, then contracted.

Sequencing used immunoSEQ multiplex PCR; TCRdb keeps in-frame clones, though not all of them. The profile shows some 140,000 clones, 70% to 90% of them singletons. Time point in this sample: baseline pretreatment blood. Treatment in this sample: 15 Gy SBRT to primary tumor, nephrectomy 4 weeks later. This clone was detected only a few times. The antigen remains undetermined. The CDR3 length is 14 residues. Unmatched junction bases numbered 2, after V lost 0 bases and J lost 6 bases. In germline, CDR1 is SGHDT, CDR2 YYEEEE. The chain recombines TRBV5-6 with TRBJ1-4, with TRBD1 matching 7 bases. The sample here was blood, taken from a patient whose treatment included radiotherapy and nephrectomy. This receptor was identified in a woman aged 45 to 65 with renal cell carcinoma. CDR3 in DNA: TGTGCCAGCAGCTTGGGCAGGGGGTATGAAAAACTGTTTTTT. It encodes CASSLGRGYEKLFF.